Listed here is a single T cell receptor (beta chain). No antigen is known for it. This record comes from a study of cytomegalovirus exposure and HLA in healthy donors. PCR involved 60 Vbeta and 13 Jbeta primers. Some clones are missing from TCRdb's copy, which holds only in-frame ones; the method was immunoSEQ multiplex PCR. The sample yields 200,000 or so clones, 84% seen once. Germline CDR1 reads GTSNPN; CDR2 reads SVGIG (reference sequence). With V trimmed by 3 bases and J by 0 bases, 8 bases remained unmatched. This CDR3 region has 15 residues. General observations from the study: Presence/absence analyses took donor sequencing depth as roughly uniform.

The chain employs TRBV30 and TRBJ2-7; 7 nucleotides agree with TRBD1. Sequenced sample: PBMCs. The TCR comes from a boy between 10 and 17 years old in good health and CMV-seronegative. CDR3 in amino acids: CAWRTGTANSYEQYF. DNA for the CDR3: TGTGCCTGGAGGACCGGGACAGCCAACTCCTACGAGCAGTACTTC.